One and the same sample provided the 31 T cell receptor beta chains below, sequenced in a study of human T cells and chemical hapten exposure (dated by TCRdb to the early 2020s). According to the study, the label for this sample's time point signals: healthy volunteer bleed at 6 weeks. Total RNA was extracted from unfractionated whole blood collected in Tempus Blood RNA tubes. The library was generated by RACE. The sample was run on a NextSeq 500. The public reads were reanalyzed by TCRdb: fastp trimming at Q25, MiXCR alignment, in-frame beta chains only. Rows with a matching CDR3 protein are joined into one entry that keeps the most common DNA and genes. The sample data list under 50,000 distinct CDR3 sequences, and 3.7% of these were observed just once. The top ten clonotypes cover about 5.6% of the sample. Specimen: whole blood. Receptor source: a human donor in good health. Some clones in this sample may be carry-over from other donors' samples.

This clonotype appeared many times. The V call is TRBV7-6, the J call TRBJ2-3, with D uncertain. The CDR3 runs to 13 residues. V was shortened by 6 bases and J by 0 bases, with 7 bases between the two germline ends. CDR1 SGHVS and CDR2 FNYEAQ come from the germline V gene. CDR3 nucleotide sequence: TGTGCCAGCAGTCATACTAGCACAGATACGCAGTATTTT. Protein product: CASSHTSTDTQYF.

In its sample, this clonotype was seen many times. This chain joins TRBV20-1 and TRBJ2-3; D may be TRBD2 (6 bases). CDR3 length: 12 residues. CDR1 DFQATT and CDR2 SNEGSKA come from the germline V gene (reference sequence). The CDR3 bases are TGCAGCTTTGCGGGACTCACAGATACGCAGTATTTT. Translated: CSFAGLTDTQYF.

This clonotype was observed at least ten times. The chain joins TRBV10-3 to TRBJ2-3; TRBD2 matches 10 bases. Trimming removed 5 bases from V and 4 bases from J; junction bases left unmatched: 9. The germline CDR1 and CDR2 sequences are ENHRY and SYGVKD. This CDR3 has 16 residues. The CDR3 bases are TGTGCCATCAGTAGCGGGAGGGAGGTCGCGGCAGATACGCAGTATTTT. The encoded protein is CAISSGREVAADTQYF.

This clonotype was counted only a few times. The genes are TRBV5-1 and TRBJ2-4; 7 bases align to TRBD2. The J segment lost 8 bases and the V segment lost 2 bases, leaving 7 bases of the junction unmatched. The germline gives CDR1 SGHRS, CDR2 YFSETQ. This CDR3 contains 14 residues. CDR3 loop: CASSLGLGEDIQYF. The CDR3 DNA is TGCGCCAGCAGCTTAGGACTAGGTGAAGACATTCAGTACTTC.

Concerning this clonotype itself: A much larger clone lies a single base off, so this may be a read error. This rearrangement joins TRBV9 to TRBJ2-4; D perhaps matches TRBD1 (6 bases). CDR1 and CDR2 (germline): SGDLS, YYNGEE. The CDR3 has 18 residues. V shed 4 bases and J shed 3 bases, with 23 bases lying between them. CDR3 sequence (DNA): TGTGCCAGCAGCAGAACAGGGCTTTCAGAGTTAGTCAAAAACATTCAGTACTTC. Protein: CASSRTGLSELVKNIQYF.

This clonotype has a count of ten or more. The V gene is TRBV20-1, the J gene TRBJ1-3, with D hard to call. Trimming took off 6 bases at V and 2 bases at J, with 14 bases between the two ends. Germline CDR1 and CDR2: DFQATT and SNEGSKA (reference sequence). The CDR3 contains 14 residues. Written as DNA, the CDR3 is TGCAGTGCCACAAGGGCGGGGACTGGAAACACCATATATTTT. Protein product: CSATRAGTGNTIYF.

This clonotype was seen ten or more times. V is TRBV20-1 and J is TRBJ1-2; 9 nucleotides match TRBD1. CDR3 length: 15 residues. Losses at the gene ends were 0 bases for V and 4 bases for J; bases not matched to a gene: 6. Looked up from germline, CDR1 is DFQATT and CDR2 is SNEGSKA (reference sequence). CDR3 coding DNA: TGCAGTGCTAGAGACGGGACAGGGTCCCCCTATGGCTACACCTTC. Its protein product is CSARDGTGSPYGYTF.

This clonotype was detected many times. CDR3 bases: TGTGCCAGCAGTGAACAACTTCCGGGTGAGCAGTTCTTC. Its translation: CASSEQLPGEQFF. V gene TRBV6-4 combines with J gene TRBJ2-1; D gene ambiguous. The length of the CDR3 is 13 residues. Deletions cut 3 bases from V and 9 bases from J, with 12 bases between. Per germline, CDR1 MRHNA and CDR2 SNTAGT.

This clonotype was counted only a few times. The gene calls are TRBV6-2 or TRBV6-3 and TRBJ2-7, with TRBD1 as a possible D gene (6 bases). Trimming stripped 4 bases from V and 0 bases from J, with 16 bases between. This CDR3 is 16 amino acids long. The germline gives CDR1 MNHEY, CDR2 SVGEGT. The chain's CDR3 is CASSSQGPTSSYEQYF. CDR3 nucleotide sequence: TGTGCCAGCAGTTCCCAGGGGCCTACGAGCTCCTACGAGCAGTACTTC.

This clonotype was seen at least ten times. The genes are TRBV6-5 and TRBJ2-1; possibly TRBD1 for D (7 bases). This CDR3 is 13 amino acids long. The V gene's germline CDR1 is MNHEY and CDR2 SVGAGI. Deletions cut 6 bases from V and 3 bases from J, with 9 bases between. This CDR3 reads CASRRDSYNEQFF. The CDR3 DNA follows: TGTGCCAGCAGGCGGGACAGCTACAATGAGCAGTTCTTC.

Ten or more counts support this clonotype. The chain has TRBV20-1 and TRBJ2-7; no firm D call. V was pared by 3 bases and J by 11 bases, with 5 bases between. The CDR3 extends over 8 amino acids. In germline, CDR1 is DFQATT, CDR2 SNEGSKA (reference sequence). CDR3 DNA: TGCAGTGCTAGGGAGAAGTACTTC. Translating gives CSAREKYF.

This clonotype was counted at least ten times. This chain links TRBV11-1 with TRBJ2-1; D is tentatively TRBD1 or TRBD2 (5 bases each). CDR3 length: 13 residues. Trimming pared 5 bases from V and 8 bases from J, leaving 13 bases between. CDR1 is SGHAT, CDR2 FQDESV, per germline (reference sequence). CDR3 sequence reads: CASSLGPAYEQFF. The CDR3 region has the DNA TGTGCCAGCAGCCTGGGACCAGCCTATGAGCAGTTCTTC. Full variable domain (rest looked up from reference TRBV11-1 and TRBJ2-1): EAEVAQSPRYKITEKSQAVAFWCDPISGHATLYWYRQILGQGPELLVQFQDESVVDDSQLPKDRFSAERLKGVDSTLKIQPAELGDSAMYLCASSLGPAYEQFFGPGTRLTVL.

This clonotype occurred many times. The J gene is TRBJ1-1, the V gene TRBV25-1; no firm D call. There are 13 residues in the CDR3. Between the trimmed V and J ends, which lost 5 bases and 5 bases, there was a span of 12 bases. From germline, CDR1 is MGHDK and CDR2 SYGVNS. The CDR3 here is CASSPGSGTEAFF. For the CDR3, the DNA is TGTGCCAGCAGTCCCGGTTCGGGGACTGAAGCTTTCTTT.

This clonotype was observed many times. The gene calls are TRBV27 and TRBJ2-7, with D unclear. V lost 8 bases to trimming and J lost 0 bases, with 5 bases between them. Germline V gene sequence: CDR1 MNHEY, CDR2 SMNVEV (reference sequence). The CDR3 consists of 11 residues. CDR3 DNA sequence: TGTGCCAGCGCGAGCTCCTACGAGCAGTACTTC. Protein sequence: CASASSYEQYF.

The chain couples TRBV6-6 to TRBJ2-3; no definite D call. Germline V gene lookup returns CDR1 MNHNY and CDR2 SVGAGI (reference sequence). The CDR3 length is 17 residues. Trimming took 2 bases from V and 1 from J, leaving 16 bases between them. In nucleotides, the CDR3 is TGTGCCAGCAGTTACCCCCCGACCTCCCCGGGCACAGATACGCAGTATTTT. It is translated as CASSYPPTSPGTDTQYF.

This chain links TRBV7-8 with TRBJ2-3, with 10 bases lining up with TRBD2. Trimming removed 5 bases from V and 4 bases from J; junction bases left unmatched: 6. The CDR3 contains 15 residues. Looked up from germline, CDR1 is SGHVS and CDR2 is FQNEAQ. CDR3 DNA: TGTGCCAGCAGCCTTACTAGCGGGATGGCAGATACGCAGTATTTT. Protein sequence: CASSLTSGMADTQYF.

This clonotype has at least ten counts. The chain carries TRBV11-2 and TRBJ2-3; 7 bases match TRBD2. The CDR3 extends over 15 amino acids. The germline gives CDR1 SGHAT, CDR2 FQNNGV. V lost 6 bases and J lost 1; bases outside the gene matches: 7. The CDR3 nucleotides read TGTGCCAGCAGGGTGGCGGCGGGAGGCACAGATACGCAGTATTTT. This sequence encodes CASRVAAGGTDTQYF.

This clonotype was found many times. V gene TRBV6-2 or TRBV6-3 combines with J gene TRBJ1-5, with a possible D match to TRBD1 (5 bases). Germline values: CDR1 MNHEY, CDR2 SVGEGT. The CDR3 consists of 18 residues. The ends were cut back, 3 bases at V and 0 bases at J, with 18 bases in the middle. CDR3 amino acids: CASSYWAPRQHSNQPQHF. The CDR3 region has the DNA TGTGCCAGCAGTTATTGGGCCCCCCGACAGCATAGCAATCAGCCCCAGCATTTT.

This clonotype turned up a few times. The chain couples TRBV11-2 to TRBJ2-3; D gene uncertain. CDR1 and CDR2 from the germline V gene are SGHAT and FQNNGV. The V end lost 2 bases, the J end lost 3 bases, and 12 bases lay between the germline ends. The CDR3 is 15 amino acids. In DNA, the CDR3 is TGTGCCAGCAGCTTACAAGTTAGCCTGACAGATACGCAGTATTTT. Its protein is CASSLQVSLTDTQYF.

The sample holds many counts of this clonotype. The chain uses TRBV7-8 and TRBJ2-5; 8 nucleotides line up with TRBD2. V gave up 7 bases and J gave up 6 bases; unmatched junction bases: 7. Germline CDR1 SGHVS, CDR2 FQNEAQ. The CDR3 sequence is 13 residues long. DNA for the CDR3: TGTGCCAGCACCCTTGGCGGGAGGAAGACCCAGTACTTC. Protein: CASTLGGRKTQYF.

This clonotype was found many times. The V gene is TRBV20-1, the J gene TRBJ1-5, with D perhaps matching TRBD1 (6 bases). Trimming took 3 bases from V and 2 from J, leaving 14 bases between them. The CDR3 loop spans 15 amino acids. Per germline, CDR1 DFQATT and CDR2 SNEGSKA (reference sequence). The CDR3 region has the DNA TGCAGTGCTAGGGCCAGGGGTAGGGGCAATCAGCCCCAGCATTTT. Protein product: CSARARGRGNQPQHF.

This clonotype occurred many times. V gene TRBV7-9 combines with J gene TRBJ1-5; 8 positions match TRBD1. This CDR3 has 14 amino acids. The V and J ends lost 1 base and 6 bases, in that order; junction bases with no gene match: 2. From germline, CDR1 is SEHNR and CDR2 FQNEAQ (reference sequence). In DNA, the CDR3 is TGTGCCAGCAGCTTAGGGACAGGGATTCAGCCCCAGCATTTT. Its protein is CASSLGTGIQPQHF.

This clonotype was observed at least ten times. The V call is TRBV29-1, the J call TRBJ2-3; D gene ambiguous. Germline V lookup: CDR1 SQVTM, CDR2 ANQGSEA. The CDR3 loop spans 13 amino acids. Trimming pared 4 bases from V and 2 bases from J, leaving 10 bases between. The CDR3 here is CSVGAVITDTQYF. CDR3 nucleotide sequence: TGCAGCGTTGGGGCCGTCATCACAGATACGCAGTATTTT.

This clonotype occurred many times. One end of the junction varies from germline; a read error may be responsible. V and J are TRBV27 and TRBJ1-2; D might be TRBD1 (6 bases). Germline CDR1 is MNHEY and CDR2 is SMNVEV (reference sequence). The CDR3 runs 13 residues. The CDR3 region is CASSISQGYGYTF. The CDR3 DNA sequence: TGTGCCAGCAGTATATCACAGGGATATGGCTACACCTTC.

The chain combines TRBV27 with TRBJ1-5, with 9 bases that match TRBD1. V trimming: 6 bases; J trimming: 4 bases; junction bases outside the gene matches: 19. The CDR3 runs to 19 residues. The germline gives CDR1 MNHEY, CDR2 SMNVEV (reference sequence). CDR3 coding DNA: TGTGCCAGCAGGTTACAGGGGGCCGGTACAGACGGAAGGAATCAGCCCCAGCATTTT. Translating gives CASRLQGAGTDGRNQPQHF.

This chain connects TRBV18 to TRBJ2-7, with D possibly matching TRBD2 (5 bases). The V gene's germline CDR1 is KGHSH and CDR2 LQKENI. The V end lost 3 bases, the J end lost 5 bases, and 20 bases lay between the germline ends. The CDR3 runs to 16 residues. CDR3 sequence reads: CASSPAGSGGGNEQYF. DNA for the CDR3: TGTGCCAGCTCACCGGCCGGGTCAGGAGGAGGCAACGAGCAGTACTTC.

This clonotype was found a few times. This chain uses TRBV6-6 with TRBJ1-1; no reliable D call. This CDR3 region has 13 residues. V lost 2 bases and J lost 4, with 8 bases in between. Germline CDR1 MNHNY, CDR2 SVGAGI (reference sequence). CDR3 amino acids: CASSYEAGTEAFF. Here the CDR3 DNA reads TGTGCCAGCAGTTACGAGGCCGGCACTGAAGCTTTCTTT.

This clonotype has a handful of counts. V gene TRBV6-2 or TRBV6-3 combines with J gene TRBJ1-2, with D hard to call. Trimming removed 4 bases at V and 1 base at J, with 7 bases between. This CDR3 is built from 13 residues. CDR1 MNHEY and CDR2 SVGEGT come from the germline V gene. The CDR3 nucleotides read TGTGCCAGCAGTTTACCGGTTAACTATGGCTACACCTTC. Amino acid sequence: CASSLPVNYGYTF.

The sample holds a few counts of this clonotype. The chain combines TRBV5-1 with TRBJ2-1; 9 bases align to TRBD2. Trimming at V came to 7 bases and at J to 8 bases, leaving 10 bases not matched to a gene. The CDR3 is 14 amino acids. CDR1 is SGHRS, CDR2 YFSETQ, per germline. Here the CDR3 reads CASQGLAAVDEQFF. CDR3 DNA: TGCGCCAGCCAGGGACTAGCTGCCGTCGATGAGCAGTTCTTC.

This clonotype was counted many times. The gene calls are TRBV29-1 and TRBJ2-7; D uncertain. This CDR3 has 13 residues. Trimming stripped 4 bases from V and 0 bases from J, with 10 bases between. The germline V gene has CDR1 SQVTM and CDR2 ANQGSEA. The CDR3 is CSVGSRPSYEQYF. CDR3 in DNA: TGCAGCGTTGGAAGCAGGCCCTCCTACGAGCAGTACTTC.

This clonotype was picked up many times. This chain uses TRBV29-1 with TRBJ2-3; D possibly uses TRBD1 or TRBD2 (5 bases each). Germline V CDR1 and CDR2: SQVTM, ANQGSEA. This CDR3 is 13 amino acids long. Trimming cost V 8 bases and J 2 bases, with 14 bases left between them. CDR3 sequence (DNA): TGCAGCTCGGCAGGGACGATCACAGATACGCAGTATTTT. It codes for CSSAGTITDTQYF.